These 23 T cell receptor beta chains originate from one sample sequenced in a study of vaccination effects on CD4 cells after COVID-19. This table comes from immunoSEQ multiplex PCR, and its TCRdb copy is limited to in-frame clones, with some not included. This sample has approximately 65,000 clones, with just under 75% found just once. Their antigens are not known. Antigen-specific CD4+ T cell clonotypes were called by their expansion after viral peptide-pool culture in ViraFEST. Subsequent to 10 days of culture, CD4+ T cells were isolated. Subjects were given two BNT162b2 or mRNA-1273 vaccine doses. The starting material was CD4+ T cells from PBMCs cultured with HCoV-229E spike peptides, obtained after COVID-19 vaccination. The receptors come from a human donor who received a COVID-19 vaccine.

The V gene is TRBV11-2, the J gene TRBJ1-6, with a weak D call TRBD1 (6 bases). The length of the CDR3 is 14 residues. The V gene's germline CDR1 is SGHAT and CDR2 FQNNGV. V lost 8 bases, J lost 9 bases, and 17 bases lay in between. The DNA of the CDR3 is TGTGCCAGCGGGGCACGGGGGCGAATTTCACCCCTCCACTTT. Protein product: CASGARGRISPLHF.

The chain carries TRBV14 and TRBJ1-1; D is uncertain. The V end lost 5 bases, the J end lost 10 bases, and 20 bases lay between the germline ends. CDR3 length: 14 residues. Germline CDR1 reads SGHDN; CDR2 reads FVKESK. The DNA for the CDR3 is TGTGCCAGCAGCAAAACCCGGGCGGCCCAAAGAGCTTTCTTT. Translation: CASSKTRAAQRAFF.

V gene TRBV10-3 combines with J gene TRBJ1-5; tentative D call: TRBD1 (5 bases). The CDR3 consists of 15 residues. Germline V gene lookup returns CDR1 ENHRY and CDR2 SYGVKD. The V gene lost 2 bases and the J gene lost 6 bases, with 14 bases spanning the gap. The CDR3 is CAISEGQGGSQPQHF. CDR3 DNA: TGTGCCATCAGTGAGGGGCAGGGAGGTAGTCAGCCCCAGCATTTT.

This rearrangement joins TRBV5-1 to TRBJ1-4, with TRBD1 matching 8 bases. V shed 3 bases and J 1 base; nucleotides not matched to a gene: 11. Per the germline V gene, CDR1 is SGHRS and CDR2 is YFSETQ. This CDR3 comprises 18 residues. The CDR3 DNA sequence: TGCGCCAGCAGCTCACCAACCGCGACAGGGGAAACTAATGAAAAACTGTTTTTT. Residues: CASSSPTATGETNEKLFF. The whole variable domain, remainder taken from reference TRBV5-1 and TRBJ1-4, is KAGVTQTPRYLIKTRGQQVTLSCSPISGHRSVSWYQQTPGQGLQFLFEYFSETQRNKGNFPGRFSGRQFSNSRSEMNVSTLELGDSALYLCASSSPTATGETNEKLFFGSGTQLSVL.

J is TRBJ1-1 and V is TRBV7-2, with D unclear. Per the germline V gene, CDR1 is SGHTA and CDR2 is FQGNSA. V dropped 3 bases and J dropped 1 base, with 9 bases sitting between them. The CDR3 covers 14 residues. CDR3 region: CASSFTVPNTEAFF. The CDR3 nucleotides read TGTGCCAGCAGCTTTACAGTCCCGAACACTGAAGCTTTCTTT. Full variable domain (remainder filled in from reference TRBV7-2 and TRBJ1-1): GAGVSQSPSNKVTEKGKDVELRCDPISGHTALYWYRQSLGQGLEFLIYFQGNSAPDKSGLPSDRFSAERTGGSVSTLTIQRTQQEDSAVYLCASSFTVPNTEAFFGQGTRLTVV.

A few counts support this clone. The chain uses TRBV7-9 and TRBJ1-1; D is undetermined. Deletions cut 5 bases from V and 3 bases from J, with 10 bases between. CDR3 length equals 13 residues. The germline V gene encodes CDR1 SEHNR and CDR2 FQNEAQ (reference sequence). The CDR3 reads CASSLSKDTEAFF. CDR3 DNA sequence: TGTGCCAGCAGCCTGTCAAAGGACACTGAAGCTTTCTTT.

This clone was observed a handful of times. The chain couples TRBV18 to TRBJ2-7; 14 nucleotides agree with TRBD2. The CDR3 covers 17 residues. CDR1 is KGHSH, CDR2 LQKENI, per germline. V lost 2 bases and J lost 5; bases outside the gene matches: 8. CDR3 sequence (DNA): TGTGCCAGCTCACCAAAGTTGACTAGCGGGGGGGCCAACGAGCAGTACGTC. It specifies CASSPKLTSGGANEQYV.

The gene calls are TRBV23-1 and TRBJ1-6; D not resolved. TRBV23-1 is assigned to the ORF class and has an uncertain function. This CDR3 is built from 12 residues. The germline V and J ends were trimmed by 0 bases and 10 bases, with 4 bases remaining between them. DNA for the CDR3: TGCGCCAGCAGTCAATCTTGCTCACCCCTCCACTTT. Translating gives CASSQSCSPLHF.

CDR3 sequence: CASSLGYNQPQHF. CDR3 DNA: TGTGCCAGCAGCTTAGGATACAATCAGCCCCAGCATTTT. This rearrangement joins TRBV7-2 to TRBJ1-5; D not resolved. Between the trimmed V and J ends, which lost 1 base and 3 bases, there was a span of 4 bases. This CDR3 spans 13 amino acids. Germline V gene data show CDR1 as SGHTA and CDR2 as FQGNSA.

The chain carries TRBV27 and TRBJ2-5; TRBD1 agrees at 8 bases. The CDR3 sequence is 15 residues long. Germline V gives CDR1 MNHEY, CDR2 SMNVEV (reference sequence). The junction had 6 bases not matched to a gene; V was cut back by 6 bases and J by 0 bases. This chain's CDR3 is CASRDRDRHQETQYF. The DNA for the CDR3 is TGTGCCAGCAGGGACCGGGACAGGCACCAAGAGACCCAGTACTTC.

This chain joins TRBV4-1 and TRBJ1-3, with D maybe TRBD1 (5 bases). The CDR3 loop spans 17 amino acids. Germline V gives CDR1 MGHRA, CDR2 YSYEKL. Trimming removed 2 bases from V and 0 bases from J, with 14 bases in between. CDR3 nucleotides: TGCGCCAGCAGCCAAACCGGGACGGCTGGCTCTGGAAACACCATATATTTT. It yields the protein CASSQTGTAGSGNTIYF.

V gene TRBV24-1 combines with J gene TRBJ2-5, with D maybe TRBD2 (5 bases). V shed 1 base and J shed 4 bases, with 12 bases lying between them. The CDR3 is made up of 15 amino acids. Germline CDR1 reads KGHDR; CDR2 reads SFDVKD. CDR3 bases: TGTGCCACCAGTGATTTAGCAAGGGCGGGAGAGACCCAGTACTTC. This codes for CATSDLARAGETQYF.

The J gene is TRBJ2-1, the V gene TRBV9; 10 positions match TRBD2. The CDR3 covers 15 residues. With 3 bases clipped from V and 8 bases from J, the junction kept 8 bases outside the gene matches. CDR1 is SGDLS, CDR2 YYNGEE, per germline. The CDR3: CASSAVAGGSYEQFF. CDR3 sequence (DNA): TGTGCCAGCAGCGCCGTAGCGGGGGGTTCTTATGAGCAGTTCTTC. Drawing the rest from reference TRBV9 and TRBJ2-1, the complete variable domain is DSGVTQTPKHLITATGQRVTLRCSPRSGDLSVYWYQQSLDQGLQFLIQYYNGEERAKGNILERFSAQQFPDLHSELNLSSLELGDSALYFCASSAVAGGSYEQFFGPGTRLTVL.

The chain has TRBV5-4 and TRBJ2-3, with unresolved D. The CDR3 sequence is 13 residues long. The ends were cut back, 6 bases at V and 2 bases at J, with 10 bases in the middle. Germline V gene data show CDR1 as SGHNT and CDR2 as YYREEE (reference sequence). The CDR3 DNA is TGTGCCAGCAATATTGGATTCACAGATACGCAGTATTTT. Translated, it gives CASNIGFTDTQYF.

The chain carries TRBV14 and TRBJ1-2, with D maybe TRBD1 (5 bases). V was trimmed by 4 bases and J by 4 bases, leaving 19 bases between them. The CDR3 sequence is 16 residues long. Germline CDR1 reads SGHDN; CDR2 reads FVKESK. In DNA, the CDR3 is TGTGCCAGCAGCCGCGTAAGAGCAGGGAATTCCTATGGCTACACCTTC. It specifies CASSRVRAGNSYGYTF.

This chain links TRBV7-8 with TRBJ2-1; 10 positions agree with TRBD1. The CDR3 runs to 15 residues. CDR1 is SGHVS, CDR2 FQNEAQ, per germline. V shed 5 bases and J 4 bases; nucleotides not matched to a gene: 5. In nucleotides, the CDR3 is TGTGCCAGCAGCGCCCGGACAGGGGGGTACAATGAGCAGTTCTTC. As protein: CASSARTGGYNEQFF.

J is TRBJ1-1 and V is TRBV11-2, with D hard to call. V was trimmed by 0 bases and J by 6 bases, leaving 14 bases between them. Looked up from germline, CDR1 is SGHAT and CDR2 is FQNNGV. The CDR3 runs to 15 residues. Here the CDR3 reads CASSLEVGRRAEAFF. The DNA for the CDR3 is TGTGCCAGCAGCTTAGAAGTAGGGAGGAGGGCTGAAGCTTTCTTT.

Worth noting for this clone: At the DNA level, this CDR3 is encoded by other sequences in the same sample as well. The rearrangement uses TRBV24-1 and TRBJ2-2; D call uncertain. The CDR3 length is 15 residues. Trimming removed 4 bases at V and 0 bases at J, with 8 bases between. Per germline, CDR1 KGHDR and CDR2 SFDVKD. CDR3: CATSDPTANTGELFF. The CDR3 coding sequence is TGTGCCACCAGTGACCCAACAGCGAACACCGGGGAGCTGTTTTTT.

In this sample, this clone turned up a few times. This rearrangement joins TRBV23-1 to TRBJ1-5, with 11 bases identical to TRBD1. TRBV23-1 is an ORF for which the function is uncertain. After removal of 3 bases from V and 4 bases from J, the junction contained 11 bases not matched to a gene. The CDR3 sequence is 18 residues long. The CDR3 reads CASSHDDRDRGNNQPQHF. In DNA form, the CDR3 reads TGCGCCAGCAGTCATGACGACAGGGACAGGGGGAATAATCAGCCCCAGCATTTT.

This chain connects TRBV20-1 to TRBJ2-4, with TRBD2 identical over 13 bases. CDR3 length: 17 residues. Germline CDR1 and CDR2: DFQATT and SNEGSKA (reference sequence). Losses at the gene ends were 3 bases for V and 0 bases for J; bases not matched to a gene: 5. The CDR3 DNA sequence: TGCAGTGCTAGTTGGACTAGCGGGGGACTAGCCAAAAACATTCAGTACTTC. Translation gives CSASWTSGGLAKNIQYF.

In regard to this clone: One end of the junction is discordant with germline, which a read error may explain. The rearrangement uses TRBV10-1 and TRBJ1-3; tentatively, D is TRBD1 (5 bases). The CDR3 is 10 amino acids. The V gene's germline CDR1 is WNHNN and CDR2 SYGVQD (reference sequence). The CDR3 loop reads CASFESGNSF. The CDR3 nucleotides read TGCGCCAGCTTCGAGTCAGGGAATAGTTTT.

CDR3 in amino acids: CASSLGAGWDTEAFF. The CDR3 DNA follows: TGTGCCAGCAGCTTAGGGGCAGGATGGGACACTGAAGCTTTCTTT. The chain uses TRBV7-9 and TRBJ1-1; D gene uncertain. Germline V gene sequence: CDR1 SEHNR, CDR2 FQNEAQ (reference sequence). This CDR3 comprises 15 residues. V gave up 1 base and J gave up 3 bases, with 12 bases separating them. Using reference TRBV7-9 and TRBJ1-1 for the parts outside the CDR3, the full variable domain is DTGVSQNPRHKITKRGQNVTFRCDPISEHNRLYWYRQTLGQGPEFLTYFQNEAQLEKSRLLSDRFSAERPKGSFSTLEIQRTEQGDSAMYLCASSLGAGWDTEAFFGQGTRLTVV.

In its sample, this clone was seen once. This sequence joins TRBV15 and TRBJ1-6; D possibly corresponds to TRBD1 (6 bases). The CDR3 extends over 17 amino acids. The ends were cut back, 0 bases at V and 0 bases at J, with 9 bases in the middle. CDR1 is LNHNV and CDR2 is YYDKDF in the germline V gene (reference sequence). As DNA, the CDR3 is TGTGCCACCAGCAGAGAGGGGGCGAGCTCCTATAATTCACCCCTCCACTTT. It codes for CATSREGASSYNSPLHF.